This T cell receptor (beta chain) was recorded in a study of T cell responses to AZD1222 COVID-19 vaccine. Note on this clone: Its antigen is undetermined.

Profiled with immunoSEQ multiplex PCR; TCRdb holds only in-frame clones, not every one. This table has tens of thousands of clones, around 88% appearing once. Notes on the study in general: Females outnumbered males among donors, who were mostly white British; clonal diversity was possibly underestimated. The breadth and depth of Spike-specific TCRs increased once two AZD1222 doses had been given. Among vaccine-associated CD4 TCRs, coverage spanned spike, with dominance at 160-218 and 743-854. Seropositive AZD1222 recipients at baseline numbered only five or six.

The sample was peripheral blood, taken on day 0 of AZD1222 vaccination. The sequence was obtained from an adult in good health.

The CDR3 DNA sequence: TGTGCCAGCAGCCAAGAAGTAACCGGGACAGGGGATTACGAGCAGTACTTC. Encoded protein: CASSQEVTGTGDYEQYF. The V and J genes are TRBV3-1 (or the pseudogene TRBV3-2) and TRBJ2-7; TRBD1 matches 10 bases. CDR3 length equals 17 residues. The germline gives CDR1 LGHDT, CDR2 YNNKEL (reference sequence). V gave up 0 bases and J gave up 4 bases; unmatched junction bases: 9.